These 31 T cell receptor beta chains came from one sample sequenced in a study of tumor-infiltrating lymphocytes in oesophageal squamous cell carcinoma. TCRdb fed the PCR reads into MiXCR, producing one record per CDR3 protein. The repertoire consists of about 14,000 distinct CDR3 sequences, with almost 50% occurring once and the leading ten covering around 15%. The specimen sequenced was blood. These receptors all come from a male donor with esophageal squamous cell carcinoma.

At least ten counts were recorded for this clonotype. The genes are TRBV28 and TRBJ2-7, with D possibly matching TRBD1 (6 bases). The V and J ends lost 6 bases and 3 bases respectively, with 15 bases between them. This CDR3 is built from 14 residues. CDR1 MDHEN and CDR2 SYDVKM come from the germline V gene. CDR3 amino acids: CASSELRDNYEQYF. CDR3 sequence (DNA): TGTGCCAGCAGCGAACTCCGGGACAACTACGAGCAGTACTTC.

This clonotype came up a few times. This chain joins TRBV12-3 or TRBV12-4 and TRBJ2-7; no definite D call. The ends were cut back, 6 bases at V and 2 bases at J, with 8 bases in the middle. This CDR3 comprises 12 residues. The CDR3 sequence: CASSKGPYEQYF. The CDR3 DNA follows: TGTGCCAGCAGCAAAGGGCCCTACGAGCAGTACTTC.

CDR3 sequence: CASSLASEAQYF. The CDR3 DNA sequence: TGTGCCAGCAGTTTAGCCTCCGAGGCCCAGTACTTC. The chain employs TRBV28 and TRBJ2-5; D ambiguous. The CDR3 is 12 amino acids. The germline CDR1 and CDR2 sequences are MDHEN and SYDVKM. V was trimmed by 2 bases and J by 9 bases, leaving 10 bases between them.

As to this clonotype: A much larger clone differs from this one at a single base, so this may be a read error. The genes are TRBV27 and TRBJ2-7; tentative D call: TRBD1 (6 bases). V lost 5 bases, J lost 7 bases, and 18 bases lay in between. The CDR3 is made up of 14 amino acids. Germline loops: CDR1 MNHEY, CDR2 SMNVEV (reference sequence). The CDR3 is CASSKQGSYNEQYF. DNA of the CDR3: TGTGCCAGCAGTAAACAGGGTTCCTACAATGAGCAGTACTTC.

This clonotype rates as medium-sized. The chain carries TRBV12-3 or TRBV12-4 and TRBJ2-7; a possible D gene is TRBD2 (5 bases). Trimming stripped 6 bases from V and 0 bases from J, with 9 bases between. The CDR3 sequence is 13 residues long. The CDR3 bases are TGTGCCAGCAGGGATACTAGCTCCTACGAGCAGTACTTC. The encoded protein is CASRDTSSYEQYF.

This clonotype has just a few counts. The CDR3 sequence is CASSLGWTGRETQYF. The CDR3 DNA follows: TGTGCCAGCAGCTTAGGTTGGACAGGGAGAGAGACCCAGTACTTC. The chain has TRBV7-6 and TRBJ2-5; 8 nucleotides line up with TRBD1. V lost 1 base, J lost 4 bases, and 5 bases stayed unmatched. The V gene's germline CDR1 is SGHVS and CDR2 FNYEAQ. The CDR3 runs to 15 residues.

This clonotype was observed a single time. The chain couples TRBV12-3 or TRBV12-4 to TRBJ2-5; no clear D gene. The CDR3 contains 12 residues. V dropped 3 bases and J dropped 3 bases, with 5 bases sitting between them. The DNA of the CDR3 is TGTGCCAGCAGTTTTGACGAAGAGACCCAGTACTTC. Translated: CASSFDEETQYF.

Comments on this clonotype: The junction shows a germline mismatch at one end, possibly a read error. The chain uses TRBV7-3 and TRBJ2-5, with a tentative D call TRBD2 (5 bases). Germline V gene data show CDR1 as SGHTA and CDR2 as FQGTGA. This CDR3 region has 15 residues. CDR3: CASSEGPFGASPLHF. As DNA, the CDR3 is TGTGCCAGCAGCGAGGGCCCTTTCGGCGCTTCACCCCTCCACTTC.

This clonotype was counted between two and nine times. The V call is TRBV7-2, the J call TRBJ2-3; no firm D call. The V and J ends lost 5 bases and 0 bases respectively, with 12 bases between them. The CDR3 runs 15 residues. The V gene's germline CDR1 is SGHTA and CDR2 FQGNSA. The CDR3 protein is CASSAVLVSTDTQYF. DNA of the CDR3: TGTGCCAGCAGCGCGGTTCTGGTGAGCACAGATACGCAGTATTTT. Complete variable domain (other parts from reference TRBV7-2 and TRBJ2-3): GAGVSQSPSNKVTEKGKDVELRCDPISGHTALYWYRQSLGQGLEFLIYFQGNSAPDKSGLPSDRFSAERTGGSVSTLTIQRTQQEDSAVYLCASSAVLVSTDTQYFGPGTRLTVL.

The chain recombines TRBV7-2 with TRBJ2-4, with 8 bases that match TRBD2. Judging by the DNA end, TRBJ2-7 fits better; the J call may be wrong. The CDR3 covers 14 residues. Germline lookup yields CDR1 SGHTA and CDR2 FQGNSA. The CDR3 bases are TGTGCCAGCAGGAGAAGCGGGAGTTCGTACGAGCAGTACTTC. Its translation is CASRRSGSSYEQYF.

This clonotype was detected a few times. This chain joins TRBV13 and TRBJ2-3, with D possibly matching TRBD2 (5 bases). V lost 5 bases and J lost 3, with 24 bases in between. Per germline, CDR1 PRHDT and CDR2 FYEKMQ (reference sequence). The CDR3 covers 18 residues. CDR3 nucleotide sequence: TGTGCCAGCAGCCCCAACCTTGTCCGACGCCGAGGGACAGATACGCAGTATTTT. Amino acid sequence: CASSPNLVRRRGTDTQYF.

The sample holds many counts of this clonotype. This chain joins TRBV7-2 and TRBJ1-1, with D perhaps TRBD1 (6 bases). CDR1 and CDR2 (germline): SGHTA, FQGNSA. The CDR3 extends over 16 amino acids. Between the trimmed V and J ends, which lost 3 bases and 1 base, there was a span of 15 bases. CDR3 sequence reads: CASSLRIQGTNTEAFF. CDR3 sequence (DNA): TGTGCCAGCAGCTTGCGAATCCAGGGGACGAACACTGAAGCTTTCTTT. The full variable domain, in which reference TRBV7-2 and TRBJ1-1 provide the parts outside the CDR3, is GAGVSQSPSNKVTEKGKDVELRCDPISGHTALYWYRQSLGQGLEFLIYFQGNSAPDKSGLPSDRFSAERTGGSVSTLTIQRTQQEDSAVYLCASSLRIQGTNTEAFFGQGTRLTVV.

This clonotype has a count of ten or more. V and J are TRBV6-1 and TRBJ1-4; D not certain. Deletions cut 8 bases from V and 0 bases from J, with 16 bases between. This CDR3 spans 16 amino acids. Germline loops: CDR1 MNHNS, CDR2 SASEGT. CDR3 loop: CASSSASAATNEKLFF. CDR3 coding DNA: TGTGCCAGCTCGTCGGCTTCGGCTGCAACTAATGAAAAACTGTTTTTT.

The chain uses TRBV7-2 and TRBJ2-7; 13 bases align to TRBD2. The DNA end favors TRBJ2-5, so the J call may be wrong. This CDR3 contains 16 residues. Germline CDR1 SGHTA, CDR2 FQGNSA. The CDR3 bases are TGTGCCAGCAGCCTCGGACTAGCGGGAGTGGTAGAGACCCAGTACTTC. Translation: CASSLGLAGVVETQYF.

By share, this clonotype counts as large. The gene calls are TRBV7-9 and TRBJ2-1, with 7 bases identical to TRBD2. After removal of 4 bases from V and 12 bases from J, the junction contained 6 bases not matched to a gene. Germline V gives CDR1 SEHNR, CDR2 FQNEAQ (reference sequence). This CDR3 has 12 amino acids. This CDR3 is CASSSGAGLQFF. The CDR3 DNA reads TGTGCCAGCAGCTCTGGAGCGGGATTGCAGTTCTTC.

This clonotype was seen once. The chain links TRBV10-3 to TRBJ2-5; possibly TRBD2 for D (5 bases). The J call is doubtful: the DNA matches TRBJ2-1 better. Germline-derived CDR1 and CDR2 are ENHRY and SYGVKD. This CDR3 has 13 amino acids. CDR3 protein: CAISWGVYNEQFF. For the CDR3, the DNA is TGTGCCATCAGTTGGGGAGTCTACAATGAGCAGTTCTTC.

This clonotype showed up just a few times. The chain is built from TRBV12-3 or TRBV12-4 and TRBJ2-3; 9 bases fit TRBD1. The V and J ends lost 0 bases and 6 bases, in that order; junction bases with no gene match: 10. The length of the CDR3 is 17 residues. The CDR3 loop is CASSLAGTGYSGDTQYF. The CDR3 bases are TGTGCCAGCAGTTTAGCTGGGACAGGGTATTCCGGGGATACGCAGTATTTT.

In this sample, this clonotype turned up many times. The rearrangement joins TRBV5-1 to TRBJ2-2, with 8 positions matching TRBD2. V lost 2 bases and J lost 7; bases outside the gene matches: 7. The germline gives CDR1 SGHRS, CDR2 YFSETQ. The length of the CDR3 is 15 residues. The CDR3 reads CASSFGAGEDGELFF. The CDR3 nucleotides are TGCGCCAGCAGCTTCGGAGCGGGGGAGGACGGGGAGCTGTTTTTT. Full variable domain (missing parts from reference TRBV5-1 and TRBJ2-2): KAGVTQTPRYLIKTRGQQVTLSCSPISGHRSVSWYQQTPGQGLQFLFEYFSETQRNKGNFPGRFSGRQFSNSRSEMNVSTLELGDSALYLCASSFGAGEDGELFFGEGSRLTVL.

This clonotype came up many times. With a much larger clone just one base away, this may be a read error. J is TRBJ2-7 and V is TRBV6-1; TRBD2 matches 14 bases. The CDR3 sequence is 16 residues long. With V trimmed by 5 bases and J by 7 bases, 10 bases remained unmatched. The germline V gene encodes CDR1 MNHNS and CDR2 SASEGT. In DNA form, the CDR3 reads TGTGCCAGCAGTTGGACTAGCGGGAGGCTAAACAATGAGCAGTACTTC. This codes for CASSWTSGRLNNEQYF.

V and J are TRBV7-2 and TRBJ2-5; D is uncertain. Judging by the DNA end, TRBJ1-2 fits better; the J call may be wrong. This CDR3 has 12 amino acids. Germline CDR1 SGHTA, CDR2 FQGNSA. The CDR3 spells CASSLGYNGYTF. CDR3 nucleotide sequence: TGTGCCAGCAGCTTAGGGTACAATGGCTACACCTTC.

The chain uses TRBV7-4 and TRBJ1-1; TRBD1 matches 8 bases. The V and J ends lost 4 bases and 1 base, in that order; junction bases with no gene match: 2. This CDR3 is 14 amino acids long. Germline loops: CDR1 SGHVT, CDR2 SQSDAQ. CDR3 DNA: TGTGCCAGCAGCTGGGGACAGGCGAACACTGAAGCTTTCTTT. Residues: CASSWGQANTEAFF.

This clonotype was picked up many times. The CDR3 sequence: CASSYPLDRQYF. The DNA for the CDR3 is TGTGCCAGCAGTTATCCCCTAGATCGGCAGTACTTC. The gene calls are TRBV6-2 or TRBV6-3 and TRBJ2-7; no definite D call. Germline V gene data show CDR1 as MNHEY and CDR2 as SVGEGT. Trimming took 3 bases from V and 9 from J, leaving 12 bases between them. The CDR3 totals 12 residues.

Comments on this clonotype: The final CDR3 position lacks the conserved phenylalanine or tryptophan, pointing to a likely read error. It is unclear where the CDR3 begins or ends on the DNA, so no DNA is shown, and the CDR3 is as TCRdb lists it. This chain joins TRBV5-3 and TRBJ2-6; whether TRBD2, the table's D call, matches the DNA was not checked. TRBV5-3 is labeled an ORF, and its function is uncertain. The CDR3 is 16 amino acids in total, end residues counted. CDR3 in amino acids: CASSLERVGYGYTFGA.

By sample share, this clonotype is large (0.1 to 1%). The V gene is TRBV7-9, the J gene TRBJ2-1, with D possibly matching TRBD1 (6 bases). This CDR3 comprises 14 residues. V was trimmed by 5 bases and J by 1 base, leaving 9 bases between them. The germline CDR1 and CDR2 sequences are SEHNR and FQNEAQ (reference sequence). The CDR3 DNA reads as TGTGCCAGCAGCAGGGGGTCGTCCTACAATGAGCAGTTCTTC. Its translation is CASSRGSSYNEQFF. Combining the CDR3 with reference TRBV7-9 and TRBJ2-1 gives the whole variable domain DTGVSQNPRHKITKRGQNVTFRCDPISEHNRLYWYRQTLGQGPEFLTYFQNEAQLEKSRLLSDRFSAERPKGSFSTLEIQRTEQGDSAMYLCASSRGSSYNEQFFGPGTRLTVL.

This clonotype appeared once. This rearrangement joins TRBV7-4 to TRBJ2-1; D remains ambiguous. Germline CDR1 is SGHVT and CDR2 is SQSDAQ. Trimming shortened V by 0 bases and J by 13 bases, and 13 bases separated the two germline ends. CDR3 length equals 13 residues. The CDR3 DNA sequence: TGTGCCAGCAGCTTAGCCTCGGGTTTACGACAGTTCTTC. It yields the protein CASSLASGLRQFF.

By share of the sample, this clonotype is medium-sized (0.01 to 0.1%). The chain is built from TRBV28 and TRBJ2-6; D remains unclear. V was shortened by 6 bases and J by 3 bases, with 6 bases between the two germline ends. The CDR3 length is 13 residues. CDR1 MDHEN and CDR2 SYDVKM come from the germline V gene. CDR3 nucleotides: TGTGCCAGCAGAAATGGTGGGGCCAACGTCCTGACTTTC. This translates into CASRNGGANVLTF.

This clonotype is a singleton in its sample. Likely a read error: the CDR3 ends without its conserved phenylalanine or tryptophan. It is unclear where the CDR3 begins or ends on the DNA, so no DNA is shown, and the CDR3 is as TCRdb lists it. The chain has TRBV7-9 and TRBJ2-6; TRBD2 is the table's D call, not checked against the DNA. Germline CDR1 SEHNR, CDR2 FQNEAQ (reference sequence). The length of the CDR3 is 16 amino acids, counting both ends. This CDR3 reads CASSLTSGTYEQYFGA.

V usage is TRBV6-5 and J usage is TRBJ2-7; the match to TRBD2 covers 8 bases. The assigned J gene may be wrong: the sequence end matches TRBJ2-1 better. Looked up from germline, CDR1 is MNHEY and CDR2 is SVGAGI. The CDR3 extends over 14 amino acids. CDR3 sequence: CASFGTRIYNEQFF. The DNA for the CDR3 is TGTGCCAGCTTCGGGACTAGAATCTACAATGAGCAGTTCTTC.

The V and J genes are TRBV7-6 and TRBJ2-3; 7 bases map to TRBD1. Unmatched junction bases numbered 2, after V lost 4 bases and J lost 1 base. There are 14 residues in the CDR3. The germline gives CDR1 SGHVS, CDR2 FNYEAQ. CDR3 coding DNA: TGTGCCAGCAGCTATACAGGGGGCACAGATACGCAGTATTTT. Translating gives CASSYTGGTDTQYF.

This clonotype was picked up a small number of times. The chain links TRBV15 to TRBJ1-2; no clear D. CDR3 size: 12 residues. V was shortened by 0 bases and J by 8 bases, with 7 bases between the two germline ends. The V gene's germline CDR1 is LNHNV and CDR2 YYDKDF (reference sequence). This chain's CDR3 is CATSRDREGYTF. Written as DNA, the CDR3 is TGTGCCACCAGCAGAGATAGGGAAGGCTACACCTTC.

V and J are TRBV10-3 and TRBJ2-1; tentative D call: TRBD2 (5 bases). The CDR3 sequence is 15 residues long. The germline CDR1 and CDR2 sequences are ENHRY and SYGVKD. V dropped 3 bases and J dropped 6 bases, with 15 bases sitting between them. CDR3 sequence reads: CAISDVRASGNEQFF. The CDR3 DNA sequence: TGTGCCATCAGTGACGTGAGGGCCTCTGGCAATGAGCAGTTCTTC.